The 18 T cell receptor beta chains given below trace back to one sample, sequenced in a study of T cells in Graves' hyperthyroidism and ophthalmopathy. RNA transcripts provided the source from which TCR beta CDR3 regions were amplified. With the HTBI primer set, the TCR CDR3 went through a first round of RT-PCR. TCRdb ran MiXCR on the multiplex PCR reads and lists one entry per CDR3 protein. The table lists nearly 600,000 distinct CDR3 sequences, 13% to 15% of them singletons. The source material was blood. Receptors were obtained from a woman aged 18-29 years with Graves' ophthalmopathy.

The sample holds many counts of this clonotype. The rearrangement joins TRBV6-5 to TRBJ1-4, with 8 bases lining up with TRBD1. Germline CDR1 is MNHEY and CDR2 is SVGAGI. V gave up 2 bases and J gave up 7 bases; unmatched junction bases: 6. This CDR3 comprises 15 residues. The CDR3 nucleotides read TGTGCCAGCAGTTACGGTCAGGGGGCAGGTGAAAAACTGTTTTTT. This translates into CASSYGQGAGEKLFF.

This clonotype was counted at least ten times. V and J are TRBV30 and TRBJ1-2; unclear D gene. CDR3 length equals 11 residues. Germline lookup yields CDR1 GTSNPN and CDR2 SVGIG (reference sequence). V lost 7 bases and J lost 5, with 11 bases in between. The CDR3 DNA follows: TGTGCCTCCCACGAGGCTTATGGCTACACCTTC. As protein: CASHEAYGYTF.

This clonotype was counted many times. V and J are TRBV28 and TRBJ2-6, with D unresolved. Germline CDR1 is MDHEN and CDR2 is SYDVKM. There are 13 residues in the CDR3. V was pared by 6 bases and J by 4 bases, with 7 bases between. CDR3 region: CASREGGANVLTF. The CDR3 DNA follows: TGTGCCAGCAGGGAAGGGGGGGCCAACGTCCTGACTTTC.

Concerning this clonotype itself: A much larger clonotype is one base distant, so this may be a read error. The V and J genes are TRBV7-2 and TRBJ2-3, with 7 bases identical to TRBD2. Germline assignment: CDR1 SGHTA and CDR2 FQGNSA. The CDR3 is made up of 15 amino acids. CDR3 in amino acids: CASSQTGTTTDRQYF. CDR3 nucleotide sequence: TGTGCCAGCAGCCAAACCGGGACTACCACAGATAGGCAGTATTTT.

The chain carries TRBV5-4 and TRBJ1-2; the match to TRBD1 covers 9 bases. The germline V gene encodes CDR1 SGHNT and CDR2 YYREEE (reference sequence). The CDR3 is 12 amino acids. V dropped 4 bases and J dropped 8; count of bases not matched to a gene: 3. The CDR3 is CASSKGTGGYTF. DNA of the CDR3: TGTGCCAGCAGCAAAGGGACAGGGGGCTACACCTTC.

This clonotype was detected ten times or more. The chain carries TRBV3-1 and TRBJ1-1, with TRBD1 identical over 7 bases. Germline assignment: CDR1 LGHDT and CDR2 YNNKEL (reference sequence). The CDR3 is 17 residues long. After removal of 1 base from V and 3 bases from J, the junction contained 11 bases not matched to a gene. The CDR3 DNA sequence: TGTGCCAGCAGCCAAGGACTCGTTGACAGGGAGTACACTGAAGCTTTCTTT. Encoded protein: CASSQGLVDREYTEAFF.

This clonotype has more than one count but fewer than ten. This chain connects TRBV29-1 to TRBJ2-1; possibly TRBD1 or TRBD2 for D (5 bases each). The CDR3 consists of 10 residues. Germline CDR1 is SQVTM and CDR2 is ANQGSEA. V was clipped by 5 bases and J by 10 bases, with 9 bases between them. This CDR3 is CSVFGDEQFF. The CDR3 DNA sequence: TGCAGCGTTTTTGGGGACGAGCAGTTCTTC.

This clonotype was detected many times. The chain joins TRBV27 to TRBJ1-2, with 7 nucleotides matching TRBD1. V lost 0 bases and J lost 4; bases outside the gene matches: 8. The CDR3 has 16 amino acids. Per the germline V gene, CDR1 is MNHEY and CDR2 is SMNVEV (reference sequence). CDR3 sequence reads: CASSLSRGGGSYGYTF. The DNA for the CDR3 is TGTGCCAGCAGTTTATCGCGTGGAGGGGGCAGCTATGGCTACACCTTC.

Concerning this clonotype: A far larger clone is only one base removed, so a read error is likely. The chain has TRBV6-1 and TRBJ1-5; D unresolved. The CDR3 sequence is 14 residues long. The V end was cut by 1 base, the J end by 5 bases, with 9 bases between. Germline CDR1 and CDR2: MNHNS and SASEGT. In nucleotides, the CDR3 is TGTGCCAGCAGTGAAGGCGTTGGCTATCAGCCCCAGCATTTT. Translated: CASSEGVGYQPQHF.

The chain employs TRBV24-1 and TRBJ2-1; weak D call: TRBD2 (5 bases). V was cut by 0 bases and J by 8 bases, with 13 bases left in between. The germline gives CDR1 KGHDR, CDR2 SFDVKD. CDR3 length: 15 amino acids. The CDR3 sequence is CATSDLGDTRDEQFF. The CDR3 nucleotides are TGTGCCACCAGTGATTTGGGGGATACTAGGGATGAGCAGTTCTTC.

This clonotype was seen repeatedly, ten times or more. The gene calls are TRBV6-6 and TRBJ1-1, with TRBD1 identical over 7 bases. Germline V gene sequence: CDR1 MNHNY, CDR2 SVGAGI (reference sequence). The trim removed 0 bases at V and 4 bases at J, leaving 5 bases unmatched. The CDR3 is made up of 15 amino acids. The CDR3 here is CASSYSPQGRTEAFF. Written as DNA, the CDR3 is TGTGCCAGCAGTTACTCACCACAGGGGCGCACTGAAGCTTTCTTT.

Only a few counts were recorded for this clonotype. The gene calls are TRBV14 and TRBJ2-7, with TRBD1 matching 9 bases. CDR3 length equals 13 residues. Per the germline V gene, CDR1 is SGHDN and CDR2 is FVKESK. J gave up 3 bases and V 8 bases, and 5 bases lay outside the gene matches. The CDR3 loop is CASGLTGGYEQYF. The CDR3 DNA reads as TGTGCCAGCGGACTGACAGGGGGCTACGAGCAGTACTTC. Drawing the rest from reference TRBV14 and TRBJ2-7, the complete variable domain is EAGVTQFPSHSVIEKGQTVTLRCDPISGHDNLYWYRRVMGKEIKFLLHFVKESKQDESGMPNNRFLAERTGGTYSTLKVQPAELEDSGVYFCASGLTGGYEQYFGPGTRLTVT.

This clonotype was recorded many times. In nucleotides, the CDR3 is TGTGCCAGCTGTAGGACCCTCTACGAGCAGTACTTC. The encoded protein is CASCRTLYEQYF. The chain couples TRBV12-3 or TRBV12-4 to TRBJ2-7; D unresolved. The CDR3 has 12 residues. Trimming removed 8 bases at V and 3 bases at J, with 11 bases between.

This clonotype was picked up a small number of times. V gene TRBV20-1 combines with J gene TRBJ2-1, with 13 positions matching TRBD2. Germline-derived CDR1 and CDR2 are DFQATT and SNEGSKA (reference sequence). The CDR3 covers 15 residues. Trimming took 0 bases from V and 7 from J; bases not matched to a gene: 3. CDR3 bases: TGCAGTGCTAGAGAAGGACTAGCGGGAGCGAATGAGCAGTTCTTC. Translated: CSAREGLAGANEQFF.

As for this clonotype: A much larger clone lies a single base off, so this may be a read error. V usage is TRBV30 and J usage is TRBJ2-1, with D possibly being TRBD2 (6 bases). The CDR3 runs 15 residues. Germline V gives CDR1 GTSNPN, CDR2 SVGIG (reference sequence). Between the trimmed V and J ends, which lost 2 bases and 4 bases, there was a span of 15 bases. The CDR3 loop is CAWSTGAGTYNEQFF. In DNA, the CDR3 is TGTGCCTGGAGTACCGGGGCAGGGACTTACAATGAGCAGTTCTTC.

This clonotype was recorded a few times. This may be a read error, as it is one base from a much larger clone. This chain joins TRBV2 and TRBJ1-2, with 9 nucleotides matching TRBD1. This CDR3 has 16 amino acids. CDR1 is SNHLY and CDR2 is FYNNEI in the germline V gene. CDR3 sequence reads: CASSELDSTGGDGCTF. CDR3 DNA sequence: TGTGCCAGCAGTGAATTGGACTCGACAGGGGGGGATGGCTGCACCTTC. Using reference TRBV2 and TRBJ1-2 for the parts outside the CDR3, the full variable domain is EPEVTQTPSHQVTQMGQEVILRCVPISNHLYFYWYRQILGQKVEFLVSFYNNEISEKSEIFDDQFSVERPDGSNFTLKIRSTKLEDSAMYFCASSELDSTGGDGCTFGSGTRLTVV.

This clonotype was seen at least ten times. The chain couples TRBV7-2 to TRBJ2-2, with D hard to call. The CDR3 runs 13 residues. CDR1 is SGHTA, CDR2 FQGNSA, per germline. The V end lost 5 bases, the J end lost 5 bases, and 9 bases lay between the germline ends. As DNA, the CDR3 is TGTGCCAGCAGCCCCCACAGTACCGGGGAGCTGTTTTTT. Its protein is CASSPHSTGELFF.

This clonotype was observed at least ten times. The chain couples TRBV28 to TRBJ2-1; 7 bases align to TRBD2. V lost 4 bases, J lost 11 bases, and 5 bases stayed unmatched. The CDR3 runs 12 residues. Germline-derived CDR1 and CDR2 are MDHEN and SYDVKM. CDR3 sequence: CASSWGGSKQFF. CDR3 DNA: TGTGCCAGCAGTTGGGGCGGGAGTAAGCAGTTCTTC.